What follows are 14 T cell receptor beta chains derived from one specimen sequenced in a study of cytomegalovirus exposure and HLA in healthy donors. Here immunoSEQ multiplex PCR was the method, and the copy in TCRdb shows in-frame clones only, minus some. The profile shows approximately 110,000 clones, 85% to 95% of them singletons. Sequencing was done on a sample of PBMCs. The receptors here all came from a woman younger than 35 in good health and CMV-seronegative.

V is TRBV6-5 and J is TRBJ1-4; no firm D call. V was trimmed by 5 bases and J by 12 bases, leaving 16 bases between them. Germline CDR1 and CDR2: MNHEY and SVGAGI. The CDR3 length is 13 residues. CDR3 nucleotides: TGTGCCAGCAGTGGACGGGGTCCCCAACAACTGTTTTTT. Its translation: CASSGRGPQQLFF.

J is TRBJ2-2 and V is TRBV6-5; the D is unclear. The germline CDR1 and CDR2 sequences are MNHEY and SVGAGI. This CDR3 is built from 13 residues. With 7 bases removed from V and 4 bases from J, the gap between germline ends came to 10 bases. CDR3: CASKVQVTGELFF. For the CDR3, the DNA is TGTGCCAGCAAGGTGCAGGTCACCGGGGAGCTGTTTTTT.

The chain carries TRBV5-1 and TRBJ2-3, with TRBD1 matching 10 bases. Losses at the gene ends were 4 bases for V and 6 bases for J; bases not matched to a gene: 5. The CDR3 spans 14 residues. The V gene's germline CDR1 is SGHRS and CDR2 YFSETQ. The chain's CDR3 is CASSLTGGPDTQYF. The CDR3 DNA sequence: TGCGCCAGCAGCCTGACAGGGGGCCCCGATACGCAGTATTTT.

This chain connects TRBV2 to TRBJ2-1; TRBD2 matches 10 bases. Per germline, CDR1 SNHLY and CDR2 FYNNEI. The CDR3 has 16 amino acids. V was clipped by 6 bases and J by 3 bases; unmatched bases: 8. CDR3 sequence: CASRELAGRNYNEQFF. The CDR3 nucleotides read TGTGCCAGCAGAGAACTAGCGGGAAGAAACTACAATGAGCAGTTCTTC.

The J gene is TRBJ1-5, the V gene TRBV2, with D uncertain. Trimming took 6 bases from V and 7 from J, leaving 16 bases between them. CDR1 SNHLY and CDR2 FYNNEI come from the germline V gene. The CDR3 covers 14 residues. Here the CDR3 reads CASSEGGSDQPQHF. DNA of the CDR3: TGTGCCAGCAGCGAGGGAGGGTCGGACCAGCCCCAGCATTTT.

The chain combines TRBV28 with TRBJ2-7; possible D gene TRBD2, 6 bases. The V and J ends lost 8 bases and 3 bases respectively, with 20 bases between them. This CDR3 contains 15 residues. Germline loops: CDR1 MDHEN, CDR2 SYDVKM. The CDR3 nucleotides are TGTGCCAGCTTTGGTTCTGGGACTCTTCGCTACGAGCAGTACTTC. This sequence encodes CASFGSGTLRYEQYF.

The rearrangement uses TRBV5-4 and TRBJ2-5, with D possibly matching TRBD2 (7 bases). Between the trimmed V and J ends, which lost 4 bases and 5 bases, there was a span of 12 bases. Germline V CDR1 and CDR2: SGHNT, YYREEE (reference sequence). The CDR3 is 13 residues long. The CDR3: CASSMRGGETQYF. CDR3 DNA: TGTGCCAGCAGCATGAGGGGGGGGGAGACCCAGTACTTC.

The V gene is TRBV2, the J gene TRBJ1-5, with D unresolved. CDR3 length: 13 residues. Trimming cost V 2 bases and J 6 bases, with 8 bases left between them. CDR1 is SNHLY and CDR2 is FYNNEI in the germline V gene. The CDR3 DNA sequence: TGTGCCAGCAGTGAATCGTCGGGTCAGCCCCAGCATTTT. Its protein is CASSESSGQPQHF.

This rearrangement joins TRBV21-1 to TRBJ1-5. TRBV21-1 is given as a pseudogene. This CDR3 has 18 amino acids. DNA of the CDR3: TGTGCCAGCAGCAAAGGGGGAGGGGGAAACCTTAGCAATCAGCCCCAGCATTTT. This codes for CASSKGGGGNLSNQPQHF.

The chain recombines TRBV5-1 with TRBJ2-3; possibly TRBD2 for D (5 bases). Germline CDR1 SGHRS, CDR2 YFSETQ. CDR3 length: 14 amino acids. The V gene lost 2 bases and the J gene lost 2 bases, with 9 bases spanning the gap. CDR3 region: CASSFGSHTDTQYF. The CDR3 region has the DNA TGCGCCAGCAGCTTTGGGAGTCACACAGATACGCAGTATTTT.

The rearrangement links TRBV5-1 to TRBJ1-2; D possibly corresponds to TRBD1 (5 bases). Germline values: CDR1 SGHRS, CDR2 YFSETQ. The V gene lost 6 bases and the J gene lost 5 bases, with 11 bases spanning the gap. The CDR3 sequence is 12 residues long. The CDR3 DNA is TGCGCCAGCACCGAAGGGGATTATGGCTACACCTTC. It is translated as CASTEGDYGYTF.

This chain connects TRBV30 to TRBJ1-1; D is ambiguous. The CDR3 consists of 14 residues. Trimming removed 0 bases at V and 5 bases at J, with 13 bases between. The germline V gene has CDR1 GTSNPN and CDR2 SVGIG (reference sequence). CDR3 sequence: CAWSVQLSVTEAFF. CDR3 nucleotides: TGTGCCTGGAGTGTACAGCTAAGTGTGACTGAAGCTTTCTTT. The full variable domain, in which reference TRBV30 and TRBJ1-1 provide the parts outside the CDR3, is SQTIHQWPATLVQPVGSPLSLECTVEGTSNPNLYWYRQAAGRGLQLLFYSVGIGQISSEVPQNLSASRPQDRQFILSSKKLLLSDSGFYLCAWSVQLSVTEAFFGQGTRLTVV.

CDR3 DNA sequence: TGTGCCAGCAGCTTAACATCCCAAAACACCGGGGAGCTGTTTTTT. This codes for CASSLTSQNTGELFF. This chain links TRBV7-3 with TRBJ2-2; D is unclear. The CDR3 sequence is 15 residues long. Looked up from germline, CDR1 is SGHTA and CDR2 is FQGTGA. The V end was cut by 0 bases, the J end by 2 bases, with 7 bases between.

This clone was found once. The chain links TRBV5-1 to TRBJ1-3, with a weak D call TRBD1 (5 bases). V was cut by 5 bases and J by 1 base, with 16 bases left in between. In germline, CDR1 is SGHRS, CDR2 YFSETQ. The CDR3 totals 16 residues. The CDR3 DNA is TGCGCCAGCAGTTGGGGCGACCGAGCGTCTGGAAACACCATATATTTT. Encoded protein: CASSWGDRASGNTIYF.